This T cell receptor (beta chain) was sequenced in a study of tumor-infiltrating lymphocytes in primary liver carcinoma. The CDR3 length is 14 residues. The germline gives CDR1 SGHAT, CDR2 FQNNGV. Study-wide results and limits: Overlap between tumor regions exceeded overlap of tumor with adjacent tissue or blood. Tumors reached a significantly greater top-250-clone fraction than blood did (p = 0.039). Presence in all five tumor regions was observed for only about 7-24% of top clones.

Production of TCR beta cDNA used around 0.45 ug total RNA together with a constant-region primer. Slightly modified ARM-PCR, run as three nested multiplex PCR rounds, produced the TCR beta libraries. TRBV1-TRBV30 forward primers paired with a C-beta reverse primer drove the first two PCR rounds, about 10 cycles each. TCRdb independently ran MiXCR on the multiplex PCR reads; one entry per CDR3 protein. The sample lists tens of thousands of distinct CDR3 sequences, roughly two thirds occurring once. Turning to this clonotype: What it binds is unknown. Possible read error: a much larger clone is one base away.

Both RNA and DNA were isolated together from about 20-30 mg of bulk tissue that had not been sorted. Sequenced input: liver tumor tissue from sampling region 4. Subset: tumor region T4, right-lateral pole. This TCR came from a man aged 40-50 years with primary liver carcinoma and hepatitis B virus infection. This chain connects TRBV11-2 to TRBJ2-5, with TRBD1 matching over 7 bases. For the CDR3, the DNA is TGTGCCAGCAGCTCGGGACAGCCCCAAGAGACCCAGTGCTTC. This codes for CASSSGQPQETQCF.